This TCR beta chain was identified during a study of a mutant IDH1 vaccine in newly diagnosed glioma (dated by TCRdb to the early 2020s). Broadly, across the study: The roughly 30 treated patients were around 62% male and around 40% female, with a mean age of approximately 40 years. Prior to enrollment, patients had been given standard therapy consisting of radiotherapy alone, temozolomide alone, or radiochemotherapy with temozolomide, with the combination given to most patients. Peripheral blood samples were drawn at six visits, namely V03 (baseline), V05, V07, V10, V12 and V13. Longitudinal TCRB deep sequencing was performed for 20 to 30 treated patients wherever samples were available for exploratory analyses. Summary of the overall study and its limitations: Availability determined which PBMC samples were chosen for TCRB deep sequencing. According to the authors, sample limitations meant that analyses of patient blood samples could not be reproduced. Across multiple MHC alleles, vaccine-induced immune responses were seen in just over 90% of patients. No apparent relationship was observed between pseudoprogression and alterations in the top peripheral T cell clonotypes detected by TCRB sequencing.

Reading from cysteine to phenylalanine, the CDR3 counts 14 amino acids. The kept DNA is CDR3 alone, 42 bases in frame from the first base. The V end gives up 3 bases and the J end 2 bases, leaving 2 bases in the junction not matched to a gene. CDR1 and CDR2 are read off the germline V gene as SGHRS and YFSETQ. Reading the label with the study, this specimen's time point is: baseline, week 1 (first vaccination visit). The intended sense of this specimen's treatment or condition label: pre-vaccination baseline after standard-of-care therapy. Donors had newly diagnosed WHO grade 3 or 4 IDH1-mutant astrocytomas with loss of nuclear ATRX. The samples were drawn from NOA16, a multicentre, single-arm, open-label phase I trial in Germany that tested a mutant IDH1 peptide vaccine in humans for the first time. Blood drawn at visit V03 was used as the baseline sample for immunogenicity testing. Genomic DNA for TCRB sequencing was extracted from EDTA blood using the DNeasy Blood and Tissue Kit.

In regard to this clone: The antigen this receptor binds is unknown. Base qualities are missing; no much larger clone stands one base away.

The protocol used for the library was the immunoSEQ multiplex PCR assay. Rearranged TCR beta chain sequences were amplified using the hsTCRB Kit according to the manufacturer's protocol. An Illumina MiSeq was used to sequence the TCRB libraries. The study's processing was this. Demultiplexing, trimming and gene mapping were performed with the kit vendor's proprietary platform. Imported from immuneACCESS, the table was reduced by TCRdb to in-frame sequences with V and J called. These copies leave out some clones; in studies compared against another copy, an unresolved V gene accounts for under half, and the cause of the remainder is not known. That table furnishes V, J and clone size, whereas the DNA furnished D and trimming. A total of over 80,000 clones appear in this sample, around 90% of them only once. The ten largest clones take up less than 0.65% of the sample.

Sequences were derived from PBMCs, sampled from a glioma patient treated with radiotherapy, temozolomide or both. This TCR was recovered from a woman aged 45-65 years with glioma. The rearranged segments are TRBV5-1 and TRBJ2-7; the central 10 bases match TRBD1. The CDR3 protein: CASSSGQGTYEQYF. The bases read TGCGCCAGCAGCTCGGGACAGGGGACCTACGAGCAGTACTTC.